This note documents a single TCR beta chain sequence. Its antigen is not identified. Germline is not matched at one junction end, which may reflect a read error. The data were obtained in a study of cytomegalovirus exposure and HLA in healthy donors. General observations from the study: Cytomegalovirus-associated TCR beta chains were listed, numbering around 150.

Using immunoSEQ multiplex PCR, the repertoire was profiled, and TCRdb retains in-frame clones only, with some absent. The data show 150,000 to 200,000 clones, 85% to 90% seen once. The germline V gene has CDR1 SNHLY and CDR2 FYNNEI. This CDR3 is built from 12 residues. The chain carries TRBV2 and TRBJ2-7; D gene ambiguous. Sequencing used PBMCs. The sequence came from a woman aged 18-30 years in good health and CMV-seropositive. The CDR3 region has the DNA TGTGCCAGCAGTGAAGTACGGCGGCGAGGTTGCTTC. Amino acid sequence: CASSEVRRRGCF.